The 21 T cell receptor beta chains below come from one sample, sequenced in a study of T cell responses to AZD1222 COVID-19 vaccine. The repertoire was sequenced with immunoSEQ multiplex PCR; TCRdb's copy has only in-frame clones and lacks some. This table has roughly 140,000 clones, 88% appearing once. The sequencing here drew on peripheral blood, taken on day 0 of AZD1222 vaccination. These TCRs come from an adult in good health.

The V call is TRBV6-2 or TRBV6-3, the J call TRBJ2-5, with no clear D. V was clipped by 4 bases and J by 1 base, with 19 bases between them. CDR1 MNHEY and CDR2 SVGEGT come from the germline V gene. The CDR3 loop spans 17 amino acids. In DNA, the CDR3 is TGTGCCAGCAGTTCTGGTGGCGGTAGCACCTTCCAAGAGACCCAGTACTTC. This sequence encodes CASSSGGGSTFQETQYF.

The chain employs TRBV24-1 and TRBJ2-7, with a tentative D call TRBD1 (6 bases). CDR3 length: 11 residues. Germline V gene sequence: CDR1 KGHDR, CDR2 SFDVKD. V lost 5 bases, J lost 5 bases, and 6 bases lay in between. The CDR3 nucleotides are TGTGCCACCAGTGCAGGGGACGAGCAGTACTTC. Its protein product is CATSAGDEQYF.

The chain joins TRBV27 to TRBJ2-7; TRBD2 matches 9 bases. The CDR3 extends over 15 amino acids. Germline V gene lookup returns CDR1 MNHEY and CDR2 SMNVEV (reference sequence). Trimming removed 5 bases from V and 3 bases from J; junction bases left unmatched: 8. The CDR3 region is CASSRSGGLRYEQYF. CDR3 sequence (DNA): TGTGCCAGCAGTCGTAGCGGGGGACTTCGCTACGAGCAGTACTTC.

CDR3 loop: CASSRQASGANVLTF. CDR3 bases: TGTGCCAGTAGTCGTCAGGCCTCTGGGGCCAACGTCCTGACTTTC. The rearrangement uses TRBV19 and TRBJ2-6; D not certain. The CDR3 totals 15 residues. V was clipped by 5 bases and J by 0 bases, with 8 bases between them. CDR1 and CDR2 (germline): LNHDA, SQIVND (reference sequence). The full variable domain, with the rest looked up from reference TRBV19 and TRBJ2-6, is DGGITQSPKYLFRKEGQNVTLSCEQNLNHDAMYWYRQDPGQGLRLIYYSQIVNDFQKGDIAEGYSVSREKKESFPLTVTSAQKNPTAFYLCASSRQASGANVLTFGAGSRLTVL.

This clone was picked up a small number of times. At one end the junction does not follow the germline gene, possibly because of a read error. The rearrangement links TRBV7-7 to TRBJ2-2; 11 bases align to TRBD2. CDR3 length: 16 amino acids. Germline CDR1 is SSHAT and CDR2 is FNYEAQ (reference sequence). This CDR3 is CASSMTSGAITGELFF. The CDR3 DNA sequence: TGTGCTAGCAGCATGACTAGCGGGGCTATCACCGGGGAGCTGTTTTTT.

This clone was seen only a few times. V is TRBV9 and J is TRBJ2-1; 7 bases agree with TRBD2. The CDR3 has 14 amino acids. The germline CDR1 and CDR2 sequences are SGDLS and YYNGEE. Unmatched junction bases numbered 6, after V lost 3 bases and J lost 6 bases. The CDR3 protein is CASSASGGSNEQFF. CDR3 coding DNA: TGTGCCAGCAGCGCCTCGGGGGGATCCAATGAGCAGTTCTTC.

The chain carries TRBV24-1 and TRBJ1-5; no reliable D call. Trimming shortened V by 2 bases and J by 10 bases, and 11 bases separated the two germline ends. The CDR3 runs 13 residues. Germline loops: CDR1 KGHDR, CDR2 SFDVKD. The DNA of the CDR3 is TGTGCCACCAGTGATTCCTCGGGTAAACCCCAGCATTTT. It yields the protein CATSDSSGKPQHF.

The rearrangement joins TRBV15 to TRBJ1-2; D not certain. V was trimmed by 3 bases and J by 7 bases, leaving 9 bases between them. The germline gives CDR1 LNHNV, CDR2 YYDKDF (reference sequence). This CDR3 is 12 amino acids long. DNA for the CDR3: TGTGCCACCAGCAGCCGCTGGAGTGGCTACACCTTC. It translates to CATSSRWSGYTF.

This sequence joins TRBV7-2 and TRBJ2-3; D unclear. Trimming cost V 2 bases and J 8 bases, with 8 bases left between them. Per germline, CDR1 SGHTA and CDR2 FQGNSA. The CDR3 is 12 residues long. The CDR3 here is CASSLNGGTQYF. CDR3 nucleotide sequence: TGTGCCAGCAGCTTAAACGGCGGTACGCAGTATTTT.

Comment on this clone: One junction end does not reproduce the germline sequence, and a read error may be involved. The chain is built from TRBV5-4 and TRBJ2-7; the match to TRBD1 covers 9 bases. CDR3 length: 17 residues. Germline-derived CDR1 and CDR2 are SGHNT and YYREEE (reference sequence). The CDR3 loop reads CASGPRPPGQGSHEQYF. In DNA, the CDR3 is TGTGCCAGCGGCCCCCGTCCACCGGGACAGGGCTCCCACGAGCAGTACTTC.

V and J are TRBV4-2 and TRBJ2-2; D unresolved. The CDR3 totals 12 residues. The germline V gene encodes CDR1 LGHNA and CDR2 YNFKEQ. Trimming took 8 bases from V and 2 from J, leaving 6 bases between them. The CDR3 spells CASEDNTGELFF. The CDR3 DNA is TGTGCCAGCGAGGACAACACCGGGGAGCTGTTTTTT.

V gene TRBV2 combines with J gene TRBJ1-2; a weak D match, TRBD1 (5 bases). The germline CDR1 and CDR2 sequences are SNHLY and FYNNEI. Trimming left V 11 bases short and J 4 bases short, with 14 bases between. The CDR3 extends over 12 amino acids. CDR3 amino acids: CAGTGDSYGYTF. The DNA of the CDR3 is TGTGCCGGTACGGGAGACAGCTATGGCTACACCTTC.

The J gene is TRBJ1-2, the V gene TRBV4-3; D unresolved. Germline V gene lookup returns CDR1 LGHNA and CDR2 YSLEER. CDR3 length: 13 residues. Deletions cut 0 bases from V and 5 bases from J, with 7 bases between. The CDR3 is CASSQDLEYGYTF. CDR3 DNA sequence: TGCGCCAGCAGCCAAGATCTGGAATATGGCTACACCTTC.

The rearrangement links TRBV6-2 or TRBV6-3 to TRBJ2-7; D might be TRBD2 (5 bases). CDR1 and CDR2 (germline): MNHEY, SVGEGT. The V end was cut by 2 bases, the J end by 0 bases, with 11 bases between. The CDR3 covers 15 residues. The CDR3 is CASSYPTTGSYEQYF. The CDR3 coding sequence is TGTGCCAGCAGTTACCCGACTACGGGCTCCTACGAGCAGTACTTC.

This chain uses TRBV18 with TRBJ1-5, with D hard to call. CDR1 and CDR2 (germline): KGHSH, LQKENI. The CDR3 runs to 13 residues. The V end lost 3 bases, the J end lost 0 bases, and 3 bases lay between the germline ends. CDR3 in amino acids: CASSPNSNQPQHF. DNA for the CDR3: TGTGCCAGCTCACCGAATAGCAATCAGCCCCAGCATTTT.

This chain links TRBV6-5 with TRBJ1-4; D gene uncertain. Germline V lookup: CDR1 MNHEY, CDR2 SVGAGI. The CDR3 spans 12 residues. With 8 bases removed from V and 7 bases from J, the gap between germline ends came to 11 bases. The CDR3 DNA follows: TGTGCCAGCGCCAACAACGGTGAAAAACTGTTTTTT. Translating gives CASANNGEKLFF.

The CDR3 coding sequence is TGTGCCAGCACCCCTCCCACGGGACAGGGGGCCGCTGAAGCTTTCTTT. Its protein is CASTPPTGQGAAEAFF. The chain is built from TRBV28 and TRBJ1-1; 12 bases line up with TRBD1. Germline V lookup: CDR1 MDHEN, CDR2 SYDVKM. The CDR3 covers 16 residues. J gave up 6 bases and V 7 bases, and 12 bases lay outside the gene matches.

CDR3 bases: TGTGCCTGGAGGGGCAGGGGGCTTGAAAAACTGTTTTTT. It encodes CAWRGRGLEKLFF. This rearrangement joins TRBV30 to TRBJ1-4, with TRBD1 matching 8 bases. The germline CDR1 and CDR2 sequences are GTSNPN and SVGIG (reference sequence). The J segment lost 7 bases and the V segment lost 3 bases, leaving 4 bases of the junction unmatched. This CDR3 spans 13 amino acids.

The rearrangement links TRBV3-1 (or the pseudogene TRBV3-2) to TRBJ1-5; D is unresolved. Germline V CDR1 and CDR2: LGHDT, YNNKEL (reference sequence). The CDR3 totals 12 residues. The ends were cut back, 2 bases at V and 4 bases at J, with 3 bases in the middle. DNA for the CDR3: TGTGCCAGCAGCCAATATAATCAGCCCCAGCATTTT. Translating gives CASSQYNQPQHF.

Points on this clone: The same CDR3 can be traced to other DNA sequences in this sample. The genes are TRBV18 and TRBJ1-3; perhaps TRBD1 as D (6 bases). The CDR3 consists of 15 residues. The V end was cut by 3 bases, the J end by 0 bases, with 9 bases between. From germline, CDR1 is KGHSH and CDR2 LQKENI. CDR3 amino acids: CASSPQGNSGNTIYF. CDR3 in DNA: TGTGCCAGCTCACCCCAGGGGAACTCTGGAAACACCATATATTTT.

This rearrangement joins TRBV10-2 to TRBJ1-1; D is uncertain. CDR1 and CDR2 from the germline V gene are WSHSY and SAAADI. Between the trimmed V and J ends, which lost 7 bases and 1 base, there was a span of 10 bases. This CDR3 comprises 13 residues. The CDR3 protein is CASTKTGNTEAFF. The DNA of the CDR3 is TGCGCCAGCACCAAGACGGGGAACACTGAAGCTTTCTTT.